Below, one T cell receptor beta chain is given with its context. The source of the sample is a study of cytomegalovirus exposure and HLA in healthy donors. The PCR used 60 Vbeta and 13 Jbeta primers. Profiling relied on immunoSEQ multiplex PCR, and the TCRdb table lists in-frame clones only, not all of them. Of tens of thousands of clones in the sample, about 80% were seen once. The V and J ends lost 9 bases and 3 bases respectively, with 21 bases between them. The V gene's germline CDR1 is SGHDT and CDR2 YYEEEE. This CDR3 region has 15 residues. The genes are TRBV5-6 and TRBJ1-1, with D maybe TRBD1 (5 bases). The sample comprised PBMCs. This TCR came from a male donor in good health and CMV-seronegative. DNA of the CDR3: TGTGCCAACAGGTGGGGGGTAAGTACCGACACTGAAGCTTTCTTT. Protein sequence: CANRWGVSTDTEAFF.